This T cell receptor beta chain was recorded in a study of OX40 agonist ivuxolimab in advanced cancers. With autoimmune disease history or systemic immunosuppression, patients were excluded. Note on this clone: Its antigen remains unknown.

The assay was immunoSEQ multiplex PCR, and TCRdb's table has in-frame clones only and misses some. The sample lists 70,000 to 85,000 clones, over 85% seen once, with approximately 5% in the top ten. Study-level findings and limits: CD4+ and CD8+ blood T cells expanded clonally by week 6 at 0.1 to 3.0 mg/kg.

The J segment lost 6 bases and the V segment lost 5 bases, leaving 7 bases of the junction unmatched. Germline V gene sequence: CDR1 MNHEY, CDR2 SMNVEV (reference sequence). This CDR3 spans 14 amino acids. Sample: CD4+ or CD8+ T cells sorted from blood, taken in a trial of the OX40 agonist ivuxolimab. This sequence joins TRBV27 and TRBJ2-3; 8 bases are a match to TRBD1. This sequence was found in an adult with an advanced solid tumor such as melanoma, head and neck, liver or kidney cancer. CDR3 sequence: CASSMDRVGDTQYF. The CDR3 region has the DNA TGTGCCAGCAGTATGGACAGGGTGGGTGATACGCAGTATTTT.